Listed here are 11 T cell receptor beta chains from one sample, sequenced in a study of CD8+ T cells in alopecia areata. The authors extracted RNA and reverse transcribed it into cDNA as the sequencing template. The method was immunoSEQ multiplex PCR; TCRdb's version includes in-frame clones alone and lacks a portion of them. The sample lists 80,000 to 100,000 clones, roughly two fifths occurring once. Treatment indicated: oral pan-JAK inhibitor, 5-10 mg twice daily. This sample comprised CD8+ T cells sorted from blood, obtained at week 24, from a patient treated with tofacitinib. These receptors originate from a human donor with alopecia areata.

This clone appeared once. CDR3 sequence: CASSQAPGQGDYEQYF. CDR3 DNA sequence: TGCGCCAGCAGCCAGGCCCCGGGGCAGGGGGATTACGAGCAGTACTTC. The J gene is TRBJ2-7, the V gene TRBV4-3, with 7 positions matching TRBD1. Germline V CDR1 and CDR2: LGHNA, YSLEER. The CDR3 length is 16 residues. The J segment lost 4 bases and the V segment lost 3 bases, leaving 12 bases of the junction unmatched.

This chain uses TRBV27 with TRBJ1-2; D is possibly TRBD1 (6 bases). The CDR3 length is 13 residues. Germline-derived CDR1 and CDR2 are MNHEY and SMNVEV (reference sequence). The V end was cut by 7 bases, the J end by 1 base, with 10 bases between. The CDR3 region is CASTGADNYGYTF. DNA for the CDR3: TGTGCCAGCACAGGGGCGGATAACTATGGCTACACCTTC.

This clone is categorized as medium-sized. The rearrangement joins TRBV7-2 to TRBJ2-7, with D unresolved. V lost 0 bases, J lost 3 bases, and 6 bases lay in between. Germline CDR1 is SGHTA and CDR2 is FQGNSA. The CDR3 spans 13 residues. The CDR3 here is CASSLATIYEQYF. Here the CDR3 DNA reads TGTGCCAGCAGCTTAGCAACAATCTACGAGCAGTACTTC.

In its sample, this clone was seen a few times. The rearrangement links TRBV23-1 to TRBJ1-5; D unresolved. TRBV23-1 is assigned to the ORF class and has an uncertain function. The CDR3 has 13 amino acids. Trimming took off 4 bases at V and 2 bases at J, with 6 bases between the two ends. The CDR3 region has the DNA TGCGCCAGCAGTCTAGGGTGCAATCAGCCCCAGCATTTT. The encoded protein is CASSLGCNQPQHF.

This chain joins TRBV5-1 and TRBJ2-7; no firm D call. Trimming shortened V by 1 base and J by 1 base, and 6 bases separated the two germline ends. The CDR3 runs to 13 residues. Germline CDR1 reads SGHRS; CDR2 reads YFSETQ. CDR3 bases: TGCGCCAGCAGCTTGACGGGTTCCTACGAGCAGTACTTC. Translated: CASSLTGSYEQYF.

By share, this clone counts as large. The chain carries TRBV10-2 and TRBJ2-1, with 11 bases lining up with TRBD2. CDR1 WSHSY and CDR2 SAAADI come from the germline V gene. V was pared by 5 bases and J by 5 bases, with 8 bases of the junction left unmatched. The CDR3 covers 16 residues. The CDR3 sequence is CASSYAGTSGNNEQFF. CDR3 bases: TGCGCCAGCAGTTACGCCGGGACTAGCGGTAACAATGAGCAGTTCTTC.

The chain uses TRBV7-6 and TRBJ2-1; 7 bases line up with TRBD1. The length of the CDR3 is 15 residues. CDR1 is SGHVS, CDR2 FNYEAQ, per germline. Trimming cost V 8 bases and J 7 bases; bases outside gene matches: 14. The CDR3 here is CASGTGTASTNEQFF. The CDR3 DNA reads TGTGCCAGCGGGACCGGGACAGCGAGTACTAATGAGCAGTTCTTC.

This clone has a handful of counts. V is TRBV9 and J is TRBJ2-7; TRBD1 matches at 9 bases. This CDR3 is built from 15 residues. Germline-derived CDR1 and CDR2 are SGDLS and YYNGEE. V dropped 5 bases and J dropped 2; count of bases not matched to a gene: 8. The CDR3 DNA follows: TGTGCCAGCAGTGAGATTGGACAGGGGACCTACGAGCAGTACTTC. It codes for CASSEIGQGTYEQYF.

This chain uses TRBV14 with TRBJ1-1; 11 bases line up with TRBD1. The V gene's germline CDR1 is SGHDN and CDR2 FVKESK. V lost 4 bases, J lost 1 base, and 8 bases stayed unmatched. The CDR3 is 17 amino acids. CDR3 nucleotide sequence: TGTGCCAGCAGCCGGCGGGACAGGGGGTTTTCGAACACTGAAGCTTTCTTT. It encodes CASSRRDRGFSNTEAFF.

The chain combines TRBV30 with TRBJ2-7; TRBD1 might be the D (6 bases). With 0 bases removed from V and 2 bases from J, the gap between germline ends came to 11 bases. This CDR3 has 14 amino acids. Germline V CDR1 and CDR2: GTSNPN, SVGIG (reference sequence). The CDR3 reads CAWSVGQGPYEQYF. CDR3 nucleotides: TGTGCCTGGAGTGTTGGGCAGGGGCCCTACGAGCAGTACTTC.

The chain couples TRBV27 to TRBJ2-7, with 8 positions matching TRBD2. Germline V gene lookup returns CDR1 MNHEY and CDR2 SMNVEV (reference sequence). The CDR3 runs 17 residues. J was trimmed by 0 bases and V by 5 bases; bases with no gene match: 12. This chain's CDR3 is CASSRPWTSSSSYEQYF. CDR3 DNA sequence: TGTGCCAGCAGTCGACCCTGGACTAGCTCCTCCTCCTACGAGCAGTACTTC.